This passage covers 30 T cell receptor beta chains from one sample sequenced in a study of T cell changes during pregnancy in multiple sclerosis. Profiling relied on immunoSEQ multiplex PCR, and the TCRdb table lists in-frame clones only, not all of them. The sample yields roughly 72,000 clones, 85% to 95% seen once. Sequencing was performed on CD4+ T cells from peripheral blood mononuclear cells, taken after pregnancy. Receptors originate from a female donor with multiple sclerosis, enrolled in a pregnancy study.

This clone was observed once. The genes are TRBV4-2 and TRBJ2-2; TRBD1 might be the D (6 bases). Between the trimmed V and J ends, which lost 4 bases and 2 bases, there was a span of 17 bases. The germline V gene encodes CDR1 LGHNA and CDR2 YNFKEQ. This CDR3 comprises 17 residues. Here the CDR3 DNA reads TGTGCCAGCAGCCTTCTCCCGGGACAACTAAACACCGGGGAGCTGTTTTTT. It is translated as CASSLLPGQLNTGELFF.

The CDR3 spells CASRNPGTTNEKLFF. The CDR3 DNA sequence: TGTGCCAGCCGTAATCCGGGAACAACTAATGAAAAACTGTTTTTT. V gene TRBV28 combines with J gene TRBJ1-4; D is undetermined. Germline V gene data show CDR1 as MDHEN and CDR2 as SYDVKM. The CDR3 runs to 15 residues. Deletions cut 8 bases from V and 0 bases from J, with 13 bases between.

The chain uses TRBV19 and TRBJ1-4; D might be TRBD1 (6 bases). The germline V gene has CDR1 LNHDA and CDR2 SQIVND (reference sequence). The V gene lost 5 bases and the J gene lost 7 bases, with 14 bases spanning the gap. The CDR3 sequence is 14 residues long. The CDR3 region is CASSSTGVFEKLFF. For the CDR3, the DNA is TGTGCCAGTAGTTCGACAGGTGTGTTTGAAAAACTGTTTTTT.

The CDR3 loop is CASSRGGRAADEQFF. CDR3 bases: TGTGCCAGTAGTAGGGGCGGGAGGGCCGCAGATGAGCAGTTCTTC. The chain is built from TRBV19 and TRBJ2-1; 9 bases line up with TRBD2. The V and J ends lost 4 bases and 8 bases, in that order; junction bases with no gene match: 9. The germline CDR1 and CDR2 sequences are LNHDA and SQIVND (reference sequence). This CDR3 has 15 residues.

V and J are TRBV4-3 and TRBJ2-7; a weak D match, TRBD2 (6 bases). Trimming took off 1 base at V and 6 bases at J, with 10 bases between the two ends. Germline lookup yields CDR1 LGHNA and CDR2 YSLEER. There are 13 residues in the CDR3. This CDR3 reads CASSQVGGGEQYF. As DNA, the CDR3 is TGCGCCAGCAGCCAAGTTGGGGGAGGCGAGCAGTACTTC.

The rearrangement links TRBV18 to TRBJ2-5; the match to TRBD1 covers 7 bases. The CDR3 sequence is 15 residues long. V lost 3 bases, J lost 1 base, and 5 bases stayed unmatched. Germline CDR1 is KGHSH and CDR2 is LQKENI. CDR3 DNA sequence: TGTGCCAGCTCACCGGAAGGGACAGCCCAAGAGACCCAGTACTTC. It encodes CASSPEGTAQETQYF.

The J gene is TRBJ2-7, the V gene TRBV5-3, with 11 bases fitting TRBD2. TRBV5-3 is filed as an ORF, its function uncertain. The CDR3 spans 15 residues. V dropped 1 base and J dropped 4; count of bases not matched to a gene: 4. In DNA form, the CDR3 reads TGTGCCAGAAGCTTGACTAGCGGGAGAGGGTACGAGCAGTACTTC. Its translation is CARSLTSGRGYEQYF.

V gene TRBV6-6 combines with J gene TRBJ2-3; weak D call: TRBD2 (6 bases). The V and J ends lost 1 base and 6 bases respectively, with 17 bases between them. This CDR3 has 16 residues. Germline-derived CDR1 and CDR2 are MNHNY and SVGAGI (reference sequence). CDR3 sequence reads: CASSYWGEKRGDTQYF. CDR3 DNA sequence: TGTGCCAGCAGTTACTGGGGGGAGAAGAGAGGGGATACGCAGTATTTT.

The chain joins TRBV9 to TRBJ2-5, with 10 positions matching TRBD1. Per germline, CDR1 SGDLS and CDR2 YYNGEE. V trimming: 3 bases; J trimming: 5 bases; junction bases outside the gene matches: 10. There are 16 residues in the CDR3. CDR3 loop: CASSAGTGAFRETQYF. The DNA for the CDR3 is TGTGCCAGCAGCGCCGGGACAGGGGCGTTTAGGGAGACCCAGTACTTC.

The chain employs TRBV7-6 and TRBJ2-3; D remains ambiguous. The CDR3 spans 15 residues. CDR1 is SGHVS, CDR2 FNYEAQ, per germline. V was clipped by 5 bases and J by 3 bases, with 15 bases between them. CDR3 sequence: CASSPGQRRTDTQYF. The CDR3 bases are TGTGCCAGCAGCCCCGGCCAGAGGAGAACAGATACGCAGTATTTT.

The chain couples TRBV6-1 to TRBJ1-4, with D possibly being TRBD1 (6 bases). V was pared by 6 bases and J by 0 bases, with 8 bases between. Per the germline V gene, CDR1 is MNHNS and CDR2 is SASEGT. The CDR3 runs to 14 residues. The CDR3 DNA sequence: TGTGCCAGCAGCTCAGGGGCAACTAATGAAAAACTGTTTTTT. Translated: CASSSGATNEKLFF.

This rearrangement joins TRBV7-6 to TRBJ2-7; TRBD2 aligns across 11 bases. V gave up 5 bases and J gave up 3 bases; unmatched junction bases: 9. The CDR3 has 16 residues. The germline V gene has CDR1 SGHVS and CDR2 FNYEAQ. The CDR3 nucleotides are TGTGCCAGCAGCACACAACCACTAGCGGGAGACTACGAGCAGTACTTC. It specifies CASSTQPLAGDYEQYF. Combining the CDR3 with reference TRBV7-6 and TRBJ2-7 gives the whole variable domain GAGVSQSPRYKVTKRGQDVALRCDPISGHVSLYWYRQALGQGPEFLTYFNYEAQQDKSGLPNDRFSAERPEGSISTLTIQRTEQRDSAMYRCASSTQPLAGDYEQYFGPGTRLTVT.

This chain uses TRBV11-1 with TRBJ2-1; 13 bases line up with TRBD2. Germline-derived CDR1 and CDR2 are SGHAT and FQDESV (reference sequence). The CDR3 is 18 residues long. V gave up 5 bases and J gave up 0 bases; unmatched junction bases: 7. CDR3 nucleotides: TGTGCCAGCAGCCCGGGACTAGCGGGATCAGGCTCCTACAATGAGCAGTTCTTC. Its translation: CASSPGLAGSGSYNEQFF.

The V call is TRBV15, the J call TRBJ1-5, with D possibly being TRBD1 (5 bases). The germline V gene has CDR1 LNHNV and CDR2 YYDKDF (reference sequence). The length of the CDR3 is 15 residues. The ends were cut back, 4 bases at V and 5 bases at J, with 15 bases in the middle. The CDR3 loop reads CATSNTHGGDQPQHF. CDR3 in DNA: TGTGCCACCAGCAACACTCATGGGGGGGATCAGCCCCAGCATTTT.

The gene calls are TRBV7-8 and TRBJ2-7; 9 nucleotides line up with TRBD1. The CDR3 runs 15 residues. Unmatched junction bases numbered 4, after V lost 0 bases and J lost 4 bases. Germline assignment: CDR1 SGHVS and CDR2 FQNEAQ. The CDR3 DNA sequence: TGTGCCAGCAGCTTAGCTGGGACAGGGTCTTACGAGCAGTACTTC. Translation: CASSLAGTGSYEQYF.

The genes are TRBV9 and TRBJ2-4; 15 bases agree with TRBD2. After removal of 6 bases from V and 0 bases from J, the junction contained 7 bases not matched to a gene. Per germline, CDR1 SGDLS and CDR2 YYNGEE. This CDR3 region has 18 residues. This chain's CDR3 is CASTPGLAGGGAKNIQYF. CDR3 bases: TGTGCCAGCACCCCGGGACTAGCGGGAGGTGGAGCCAAAAACATTCAGTACTTC.

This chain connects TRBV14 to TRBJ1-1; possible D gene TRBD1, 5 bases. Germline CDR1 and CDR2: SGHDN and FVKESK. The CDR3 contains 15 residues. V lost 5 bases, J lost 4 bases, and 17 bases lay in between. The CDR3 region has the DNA TGTGCCAGCAGCGCTATAGCCAGGGCCGCCACTGAAGCTTTCTTT. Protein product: CASSAIARAATEAFF. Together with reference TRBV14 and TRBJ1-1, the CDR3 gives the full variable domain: EAGVTQFPSHSVIEKGQTVTLRCDPISGHDNLYWYRRVMGKEIKFLLHFVKESKQDESGMPNNRFLAERTGGTYSTLKVQPAELEDSGVYFCASSAIARAATEAFFGQGTRLTVV.

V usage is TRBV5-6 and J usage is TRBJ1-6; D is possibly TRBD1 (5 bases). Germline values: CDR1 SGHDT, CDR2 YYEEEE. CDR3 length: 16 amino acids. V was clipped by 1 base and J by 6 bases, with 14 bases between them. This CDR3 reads CASSLNQGGRNSPLHF. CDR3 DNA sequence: TGTGCCAGCAGCTTGAACCAGGGCGGTCGTAATTCACCCCTCCACTTT.

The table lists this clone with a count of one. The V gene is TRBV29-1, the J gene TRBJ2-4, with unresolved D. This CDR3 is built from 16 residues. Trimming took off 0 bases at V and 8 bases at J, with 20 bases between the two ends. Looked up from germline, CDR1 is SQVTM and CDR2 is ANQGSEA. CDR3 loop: CSVEDRLAGRVDIQYF. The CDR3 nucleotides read TGCAGCGTTGAAGATCGATTGGCAGGTAGAGTGGACATTCAGTACTTC.

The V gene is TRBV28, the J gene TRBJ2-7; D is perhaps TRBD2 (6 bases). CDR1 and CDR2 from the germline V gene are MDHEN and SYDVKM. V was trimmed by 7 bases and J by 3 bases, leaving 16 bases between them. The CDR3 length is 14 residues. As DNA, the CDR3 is TGTGCCAGCAAATCAGGAGGGACGGGCTACGAGCAGTACTTC. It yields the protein CASKSGGTGYEQYF.

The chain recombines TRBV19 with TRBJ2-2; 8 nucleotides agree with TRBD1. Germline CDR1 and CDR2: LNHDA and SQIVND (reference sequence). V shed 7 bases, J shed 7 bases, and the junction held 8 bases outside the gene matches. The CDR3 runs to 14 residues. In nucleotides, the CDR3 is TGTGCCAGTAAAGGTCAGGGGGCAGGCGGGGAGCTGTTTTTT. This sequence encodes CASKGQGAGGELFF.

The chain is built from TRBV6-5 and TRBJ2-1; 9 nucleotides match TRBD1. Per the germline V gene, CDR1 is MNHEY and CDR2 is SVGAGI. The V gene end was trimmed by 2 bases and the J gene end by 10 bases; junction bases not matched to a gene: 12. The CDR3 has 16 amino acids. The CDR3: CASSYLPGQGKGEQFF. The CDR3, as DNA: TGTGCCAGCAGTTACCTCCCGGGACAGGGAAAGGGAGAGCAGTTCTTC.

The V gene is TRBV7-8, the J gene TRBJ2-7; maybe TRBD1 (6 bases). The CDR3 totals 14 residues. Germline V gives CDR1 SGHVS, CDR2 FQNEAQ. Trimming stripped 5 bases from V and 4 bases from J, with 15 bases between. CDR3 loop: CASSRGHRGYEQYF. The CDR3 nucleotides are TGTGCCAGCAGCCGGGGACACAGAGGGTACGAGCAGTACTTC.

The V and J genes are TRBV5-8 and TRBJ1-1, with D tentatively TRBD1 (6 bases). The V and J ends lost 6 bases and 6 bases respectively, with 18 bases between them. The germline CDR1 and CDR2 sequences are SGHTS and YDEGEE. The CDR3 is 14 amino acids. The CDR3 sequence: CASIQTGRISEAFF. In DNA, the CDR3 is TGTGCCAGCATCCAAACAGGGCGGATCTCTGAAGCTTTCTTT.

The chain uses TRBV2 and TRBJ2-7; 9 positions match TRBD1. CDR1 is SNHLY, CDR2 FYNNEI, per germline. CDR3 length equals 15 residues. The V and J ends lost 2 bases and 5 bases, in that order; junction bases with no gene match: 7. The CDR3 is CASSESFRQGDEQYF. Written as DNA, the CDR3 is TGTGCCAGCAGTGAAAGCTTCAGACAGGGGGACGAGCAGTACTTC.

The CDR3 region is CASSLVTGGPETQYF. CDR3 DNA: TGTGCCAGTAGTTTAGTGACAGGGGGCCCCGAGACCCAGTACTTC. The chain uses TRBV19 and TRBJ2-5; 10 nucleotides agree with TRBD1. The CDR3 length is 15 residues. CDR1 is LNHDA, CDR2 SQIVND, per germline (reference sequence). The ends lost 5 bases at V and 5 bases at J; junction bases unmatched: 8.

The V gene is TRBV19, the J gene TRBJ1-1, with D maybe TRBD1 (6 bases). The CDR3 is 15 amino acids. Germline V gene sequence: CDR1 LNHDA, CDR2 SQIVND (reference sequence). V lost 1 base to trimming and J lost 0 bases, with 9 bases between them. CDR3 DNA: TGTGCCAGTAGTATAGGGGGGACAATGAACACTGAAGCTTTCTTT. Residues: CASSIGGTMNTEAFF.

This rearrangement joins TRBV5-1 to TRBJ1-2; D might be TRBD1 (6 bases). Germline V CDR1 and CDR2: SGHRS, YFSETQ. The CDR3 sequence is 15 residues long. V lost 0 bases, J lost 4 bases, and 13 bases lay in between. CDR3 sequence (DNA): TGCGCCAGCAGCTTGGTGACAGGTGCAGCCTATGGCTACACCTTC. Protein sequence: CASSLVTGAAYGYTF.

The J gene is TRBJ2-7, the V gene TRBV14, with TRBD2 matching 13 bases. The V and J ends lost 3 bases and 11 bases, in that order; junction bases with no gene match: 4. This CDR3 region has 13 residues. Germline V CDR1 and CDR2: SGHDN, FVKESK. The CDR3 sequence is CASSHRTSGRKYF. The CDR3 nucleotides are TGTGCCAGCAGCCACCGGACTAGCGGGAGAAAGTACTTC.

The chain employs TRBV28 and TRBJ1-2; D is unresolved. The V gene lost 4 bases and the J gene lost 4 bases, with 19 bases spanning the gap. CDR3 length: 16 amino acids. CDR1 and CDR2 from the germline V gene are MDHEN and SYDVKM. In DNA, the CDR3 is TGTGCCAGCAGTTCCTTCGCCCGGTCTGGGAGCTATGGCTACACCTTC. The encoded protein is CASSSFARSGSYGYTF.